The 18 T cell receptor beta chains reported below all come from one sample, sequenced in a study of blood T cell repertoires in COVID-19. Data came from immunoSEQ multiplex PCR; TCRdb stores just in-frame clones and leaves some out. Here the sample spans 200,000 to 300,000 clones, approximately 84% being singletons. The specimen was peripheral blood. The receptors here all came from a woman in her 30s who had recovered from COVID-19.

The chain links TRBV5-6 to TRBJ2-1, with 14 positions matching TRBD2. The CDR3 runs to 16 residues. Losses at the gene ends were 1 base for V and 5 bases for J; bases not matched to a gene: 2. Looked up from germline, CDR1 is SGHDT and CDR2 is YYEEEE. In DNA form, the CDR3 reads TGTGCCAGCAGCTTGCTGGGACTAGCGGGGGACAATGAGCAGTTCTTC. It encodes CASSLLGLAGDNEQFF.

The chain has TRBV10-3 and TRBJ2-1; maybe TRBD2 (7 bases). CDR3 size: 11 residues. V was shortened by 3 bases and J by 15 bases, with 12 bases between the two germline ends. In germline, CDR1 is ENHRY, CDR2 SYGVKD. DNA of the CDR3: TGTGCCATCAGTGAAGGGGGGGTTTTGTTCTTC. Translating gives CAISEGGVLFF.

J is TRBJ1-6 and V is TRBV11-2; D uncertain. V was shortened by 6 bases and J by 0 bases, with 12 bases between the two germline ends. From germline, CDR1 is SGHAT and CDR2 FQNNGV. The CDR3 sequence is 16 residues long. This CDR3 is CASSSSGSSYNSPLHF. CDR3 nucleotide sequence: TGTGCCAGCAGTTCCTCGGGGAGCTCCTATAATTCACCCCTCCACTTT.

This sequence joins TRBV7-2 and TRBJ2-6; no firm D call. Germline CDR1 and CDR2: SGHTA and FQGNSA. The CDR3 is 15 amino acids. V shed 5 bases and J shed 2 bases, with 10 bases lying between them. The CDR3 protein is CASSPFPTGANVLTF. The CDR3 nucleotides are TGTGCCAGCAGCCCATTCCCAACTGGGGCCAACGTCCTGACTTTC. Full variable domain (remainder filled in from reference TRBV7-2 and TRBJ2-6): GAGVSQSPSNKVTEKGKDVELRCDPISGHTALYWYRQSLGQGLEFLIYFQGNSAPDKSGLPSDRFSAERTGGSVSTLTIQRTQQEDSAVYLCASSPFPTGANVLTFGAGSRLTVL.

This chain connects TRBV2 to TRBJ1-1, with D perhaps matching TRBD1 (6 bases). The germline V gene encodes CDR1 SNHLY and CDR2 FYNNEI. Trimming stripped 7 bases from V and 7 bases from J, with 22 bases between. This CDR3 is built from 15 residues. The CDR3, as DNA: TGTGCCAGCATTTCCGAAGGGGGGGTGTCAAGTGAAGCTTTCTTT. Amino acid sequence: CASISEGGVSSEAFF.

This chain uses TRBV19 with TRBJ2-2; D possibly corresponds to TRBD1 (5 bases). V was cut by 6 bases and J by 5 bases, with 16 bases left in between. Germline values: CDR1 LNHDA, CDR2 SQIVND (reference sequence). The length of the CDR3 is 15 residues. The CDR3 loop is CASRPPGRETGELFF. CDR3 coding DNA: TGTGCCAGTAGGCCCCCGGGCAGGGAAACCGGGGAGCTGTTTTTT.

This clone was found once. Here the CDR3 reads CSVAGGDGYTF. For the CDR3, the DNA is TGCAGCGTTGCGGGGGGTGATGGCTACACCTTC. The chain is built from TRBV29-1 and TRBJ1-2; possible D gene TRBD1, 5 bases. V lost 4 bases and J lost 6, with 9 bases in between. The CDR3 loop spans 11 amino acids. CDR1 SQVTM and CDR2 ANQGSEA come from the germline V gene.

CDR3 nucleotides: TGTGCCAGCAGTTCAACAGGGAACACTGAAGCTTTCTTT. It codes for CASSSTGNTEAFF. The rearrangement uses TRBV2 and TRBJ1-1, with D perhaps matching TRBD1 (5 bases). Trimming pared 5 bases from V and 1 base from J, leaving 8 bases between. CDR3 length equals 13 residues. In germline, CDR1 is SNHLY, CDR2 FYNNEI.

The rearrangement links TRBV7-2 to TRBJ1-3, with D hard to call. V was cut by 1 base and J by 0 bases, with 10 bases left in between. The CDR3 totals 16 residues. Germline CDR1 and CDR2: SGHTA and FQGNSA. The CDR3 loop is CASSLVRGSSGNTIYF. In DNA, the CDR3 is TGTGCCAGCAGCTTAGTGCGCGGAAGCTCTGGAAACACCATATATTTT.

The CDR3 DNA sequence: TGTGCCAGCAGCGGCAGGGGGGATGGCTACGAGCAGTACTTC. Its translation is CASSGRGDGYEQYF. J is TRBJ2-7 and V is TRBV9; perhaps TRBD1 as D (7 bases). This CDR3 comprises 14 residues. V gave up 3 bases and J gave up 3 bases, with 13 bases separating them. Germline CDR1 reads SGDLS; CDR2 reads YYNGEE.

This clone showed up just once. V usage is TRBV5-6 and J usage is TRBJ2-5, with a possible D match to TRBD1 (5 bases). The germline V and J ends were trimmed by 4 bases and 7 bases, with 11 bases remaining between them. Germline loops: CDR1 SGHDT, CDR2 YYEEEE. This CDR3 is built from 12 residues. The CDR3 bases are TGTGCCAGCAGCCTGACAGTCATGACCCAGTACTTC. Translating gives CASSLTVMTQYF.

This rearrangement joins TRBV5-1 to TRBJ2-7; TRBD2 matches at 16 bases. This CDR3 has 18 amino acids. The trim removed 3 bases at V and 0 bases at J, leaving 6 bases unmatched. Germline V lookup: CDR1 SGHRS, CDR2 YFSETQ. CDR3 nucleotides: TGCGCCAGCAGCTGGGGACTAGCGGGGGGGCTAAGCTCCTACGAGCAGTACTTC. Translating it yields CASSWGLAGGLSSYEQYF.

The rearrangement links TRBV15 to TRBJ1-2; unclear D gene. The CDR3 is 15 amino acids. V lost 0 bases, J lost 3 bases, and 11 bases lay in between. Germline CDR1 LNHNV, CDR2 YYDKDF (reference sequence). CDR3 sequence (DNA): TGTGCCACCAGCAGAGATGGTGGCGGATACTATGGCTACACCTTC. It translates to CATSRDGGGYYGYTF.

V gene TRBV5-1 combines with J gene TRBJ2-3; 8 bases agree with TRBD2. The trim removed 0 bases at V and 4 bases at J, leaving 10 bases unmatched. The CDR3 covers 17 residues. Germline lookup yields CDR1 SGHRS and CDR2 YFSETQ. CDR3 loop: CASSLDPGGPMADTQYF. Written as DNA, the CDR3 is TGCGCCAGCAGCTTGGACCCGGGGGGGCCGATGGCAGATACGCAGTATTTT.

CDR3 amino acids: CASSQTSGVQETQYF. CDR3 nucleotide sequence: TGTGCCAGCAGCCAGACTAGCGGGGTACAAGAGACCCAGTACTTC. This sequence joins TRBV7-2 and TRBJ2-5; TRBD2 aligns across 11 bases. V lost 5 bases to trimming and J lost 2 bases; unmatched junction nucleotides: 4. Germline CDR1 SGHTA, CDR2 FQGNSA. The CDR3 spans 15 residues.

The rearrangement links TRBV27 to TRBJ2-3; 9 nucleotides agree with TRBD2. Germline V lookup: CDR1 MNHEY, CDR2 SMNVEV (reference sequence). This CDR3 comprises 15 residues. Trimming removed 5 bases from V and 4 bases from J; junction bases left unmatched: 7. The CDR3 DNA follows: TGTGCCAGCAGTCCTAGCGGGGATCTCGCAGATACGCAGTATTTT. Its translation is CASSPSGDLADTQYF.

The DNA of the CDR3 is TGTGCCAGCAGCCTTGGAGGGCCAGGACAATCCTACGAGCAGTACTTC. Protein product: CASSLGGPGQSYEQYF. This chain joins TRBV5-4 and TRBJ2-7, with D perhaps matching TRBD2 (6 bases). CDR1 SGHNT and CDR2 YYREEE come from the germline V gene (reference sequence). The CDR3 is made up of 16 amino acids. V lost 4 bases, J lost 1 base, and 18 bases lay in between.

The CDR3 DNA sequence: TGTGCCAGCAGGGGGGACAGCTATGGCTACACCTTC. Translating gives CASRGDSYGYTF. This chain joins TRBV2 and TRBJ1-2; 7 bases are shared with TRBD1. The germline V gene encodes CDR1 SNHLY and CDR2 FYNNEI. The CDR3 is 12 amino acids. The J segment lost 4 bases and the V segment lost 6 bases, leaving 2 bases of the junction unmatched.